These 24 T cell receptor beta chains share one sample of origin, sequenced in a study of cytomegalovirus exposure and HLA in healthy donors (dated by TCRdb to 2016 to 2017). Library construction relied on the immunoSEQ multiplex PCR assay. For the multiplex PCR, a mixture combining 60 forward primers for TCR Vbeta segments and 13 reverse primers for TCR Jbeta segments was used. Imported from immuneACCESS, the table was reduced by TCRdb to in-frame sequences with V and J called. These copies leave out some clones; in studies compared against another copy, an unresolved V gene accounts for under half, and the cause of the remainder is not known. Across this sample there are some 130,000 clones, with approximately 68% seen only once. Roughly 1.6% of the sample rests with the top ten. Sequencing used PBMCs. These receptors came from a young man in good health and CMV-seropositive.

V and J are TRBV19 and TRBJ1-5, with D tentatively TRBD1 (6 bases). In germline, CDR1 is LNHDA, CDR2 SQIVND (reference sequence). This CDR3 is 15 amino acids long. Trimming left V 7 bases short and J 2 bases short, with 15 bases between. In DNA, the CDR3 is TGTGCCAGTATTCCCGCGGGGGGCGGCAATCAGCCCCAGCATTTT. This encodes CASIPAGGGNQPQHF. Full variable domain (remainder filled in from reference TRBV19 and TRBJ1-5): DGGITQSPKYLFRKEGQNVTLSCEQNLNHDAMYWYRQDPGQGLRLIYYSQIVNDFQKGDIAEGYSVSREKKESFPLTVTSAQKNPTAFYLCASIPAGGGNQPQHFGDGTRLSIL.

This chain uses TRBV27 with TRBJ2-5, with TRBD2 matching 8 bases. The germline gives CDR1 MNHEY, CDR2 SMNVEV (reference sequence). J was trimmed by 4 bases and V by 8 bases; bases with no gene match: 12. There are 15 residues in the CDR3. As DNA, the CDR3 is TGTGCCAGCCGGCCGGGAGCGGGAGATTTAGAGACCCAGTACTTC. Encoded protein: CASRPGAGDLETQYF.

This clone occurred once. A read error may produce the germline difference seen at one junction end. Other DNA sequences from this sample encode an identical CDR3 as well. The chain links TRBV7-7 to TRBJ2-5; possibly TRBD1 for D (6 bases). This CDR3 is 13 amino acids long. Per germline, CDR1 SSHAT and CDR2 FNYEAQ (reference sequence). This CDR3 is CASSLDSQETQYF. CDR3 DNA: TGTGCTAGCAGCTTGGACAGCCAAGAGACCCAGTACTTC.

This clone has a handful of counts. The chain links TRBV6-5 to TRBJ1-2; maybe TRBD1 (5 bases). V lost 6 bases to trimming and J lost 8 bases, with 16 bases between them. The CDR3 is 13 amino acids. CDR1 is MNHEY and CDR2 is SVGAGI in the germline V gene. CDR3 protein: CASSQQGGRGYTF. In DNA form, the CDR3 reads TGTGCCAGCAGCCAGCAGGGCGGAAGGGGCTACACCTTC.

The gene calls are TRBV29-1 and TRBJ2-3; 11 nucleotides agree with TRBD2. Germline CDR1 is SQVTM and CDR2 is ANQGSEA. V lost 1 base to trimming and J lost 1 base; unmatched junction nucleotides: 7. The CDR3 length is 17 residues. In DNA, the CDR3 is TGCAGCGTTGAAGGTAGCGGGAGGGCGTGGGGCACAGATACGCAGTATTTT. It is translated as CSVEGSGRAWGTDTQYF.

J is TRBJ2-3 and V is TRBV18; no clear D gene. The V gene lost 0 bases and the J gene lost 1 base, with 8 bases spanning the gap. This CDR3 is 15 amino acids long. Germline loops: CDR1 KGHSH, CDR2 LQKENI. The CDR3: CASSPPNYRTDTQYF. The CDR3 region has the DNA TGTGCCAGCTCACCACCGAACTACCGCACAGATACGCAGTATTTT.

This chain joins TRBV6-4 and TRBJ2-2; no reliable D call. V lost 6 bases and J 4 bases, leaving 18 bases between the germline ends. The CDR3 has 16 amino acids. CDR1 and CDR2 from the germline V gene are MRHNA and SNTAGT. CDR3 sequence (DNA): TGTGCCAGCAGCCATAAGTCTGGAGACGGCACCGGGGAGCTGTTTTTT. Its translation is CASSHKSGDGTGELFF.

The chain couples TRBV7-8 to TRBJ2-1, with a tentative D call TRBD2 (6 bases). Germline V lookup: CDR1 SGHVS, CDR2 FQNEAQ. V was clipped by 1 base and J by 4 bases, with 11 bases between them. The CDR3 extends over 15 amino acids. The CDR3 DNA is TGTGCCAGCAGCTTAGACGGGAGAAGTTACAATGAGCAGTTCTTC. This encodes CASSLDGRSYNEQFF.

The chain links TRBV9 to TRBJ2-3; perhaps TRBD2 as D (5 bases). The CDR3 sequence is 13 residues long. CDR1 and CDR2 (germline): SGDLS, YYNGEE. With 8 bases removed from V and 3 bases from J, the gap between germline ends came to 13 bases. CDR3 amino acids: CASSGVGTDTQYF. CDR3 sequence (DNA): TGTGCCAGTTCCGGGGTGGGTACAGATACGCAGTATTTT. The full variable domain, with the rest looked up from reference TRBV9 and TRBJ2-3, is DSGVTQTPKHLITATGQRVTLRCSPRSGDLSVYWYQQSLDQGLQFLIQYYNGEERAKGNILERFSAQQFPDLHSELNLSSLELGDSALYFCASSGVGTDTQYFGPGTRLTVL.

The chain joins TRBV7-9 to TRBJ2-5, with a possible D match to TRBD2 (5 bases). This CDR3 is built from 13 residues. Trimming stripped 2 bases from V and 4 bases from J, with 8 bases between. From germline, CDR1 is SEHNR and CDR2 FQNEAQ (reference sequence). The CDR3 DNA reads as TGTGCCAGCAGCTTAAGCGGTGGAGAGACCCAGTACTTC. Translation gives CASSLSGGETQYF. The whole variable domain, filled in from reference TRBV7-9 and TRBJ2-5, reads DTGVSQNPRHKITKRGQNVTFRCDPISEHNRLYWYRQTLGQGPEFLTYFQNEAQLEKSRLLSDRFSAERPKGSFSTLEIQRTEQGDSAMYLCASSLSGGETQYFGPGTRLLVL.

The gene calls are TRBV6-1 and TRBJ2-7; 8 bases align to TRBD2. Unmatched junction bases numbered 8, after V lost 8 bases and J lost 2 bases. The CDR3 length is 14 residues. CDR1 is MNHNS and CDR2 is SASEGT in the germline V gene. In DNA form, the CDR3 reads TGTGCCAGCGGACTAGCAGTATCCACCTACGAGCAGTACTTC. Translated: CASGLAVSTYEQYF.

The rearrangement uses TRBV5-4 and TRBJ1-2; 9 nucleotides match TRBD1. The V gene end was trimmed by 3 bases and the J gene end by 4 bases; junction bases not matched to a gene: 7. CDR1 is SGHNT, CDR2 YYREEE, per germline (reference sequence). This CDR3 spans 15 amino acids. The chain's CDR3 is CASSSGQGFRYGYTF. CDR3 DNA: TGTGCCAGCAGCTCGGGACAGGGTTTTCGCTATGGCTACACCTTC.

The gene calls are TRBV6-1 and TRBJ1-5; unclear D gene. Trimming removed 4 bases at V and 7 bases at J, with 14 bases between. Germline lookup yields CDR1 MNHNS and CDR2 SASEGT. The CDR3 is made up of 14 amino acids. The chain's CDR3 is CASSVSQVEQPQHF. CDR3 DNA sequence: TGTGCCAGCAGTGTGTCCCAAGTAGAACAGCCCCAGCATTTT.

V and J are TRBV29-1 and TRBJ1-1; perhaps TRBD1 as D (6 bases). V lost 7 bases, J lost 8 bases, and 14 bases lay in between. The CDR3 has 11 amino acids. Germline V gene data show CDR1 as SQVTM and CDR2 as ANQGSEA. The CDR3: CSAVRGVEAFF. The CDR3 bases are TGCAGCGCAGTCAGGGGAGTAGAAGCTTTCTTT.

The chain joins TRBV4-2 to TRBJ1-4, with TRBD1 matching over 7 bases. Germline assignment: CDR1 LGHNA and CDR2 YNFKEQ. J lost 3 bases, V lost 0 bases, and 1 base had no gene match. This CDR3 comprises 15 residues. The DNA of the CDR3 is TGTGCCAGCAGCCAAGAGGGACAGCCTAATGAAAAACTGTTTTTT. Its protein is CASSQEGQPNEKLFF.

The gene calls are TRBV5-1 and TRBJ1-6; 9 bases agree with TRBD1. In germline, CDR1 is SGHRS, CDR2 YFSETQ. J gave up 1 base and V 4 bases, and 3 bases lay outside the gene matches. CDR3 size: 16 residues. The CDR3 loop reads CASSRDRASYNSPLHF. CDR3 DNA: TGCGCCAGCAGCCGGGACAGGGCGTCCTATAATTCACCCCTCCACTTT. Looking up the rest from reference TRBV5-1 and TRBJ1-6 gives the full variable domain: KAGVTQTPRYLIKTRGQQVTLSCSPISGHRSVSWYQQTPGQGLQFLFEYFSETQRNKGNFPGRFSGRQFSNSRSEMNVSTLELGDSALYLCASSRDRASYNSPLHFGNGTRLTVT.

This rearrangement joins TRBV11-2 to TRBJ2-2; 7 nucleotides agree with TRBD1. The length of the CDR3 is 14 residues. Germline values: CDR1 SGHAT, CDR2 FQNNGV. The V and J ends lost 7 bases and 1 base, in that order; junction bases with no gene match: 3. CDR3 sequence (DNA): TGTGCCAGCAACCGACAGGGGAACACCGGGGAGCTGTTTTTT. Its translation is CASNRQGNTGELFF.

This clone was observed a single time. The rearrangement joins TRBV9 to TRBJ1-1, with D unclear. Germline CDR1 SGDLS, CDR2 YYNGEE. Trimming cost V 4 bases and J 0 bases, with 10 bases left between them. The CDR3 runs 14 residues. In DNA form, the CDR3 reads TGTGCCAGCAGCCGGGAAGCATTGAACACTGAAGCTTTCTTT. Translated, it gives CASSREALNTEAFF.

This chain connects TRBV19 to TRBJ2-2; D gene uncertain. CDR3 length: 12 amino acids. V was cut by 6 bases and J by 6 bases, with 8 bases left in between. Looked up from germline, CDR1 is LNHDA and CDR2 is SQIVND (reference sequence). CDR3 sequence: CASRELAGELFF. CDR3 coding DNA: TGTGCCAGTAGAGAGTTAGCCGGGGAGCTGTTTTTT.

Only a few counts were recorded for this clone. V gene TRBV10-3 combines with J gene TRBJ2-1; 10 nucleotides agree with TRBD1. The germline V gene has CDR1 ENHRY and CDR2 SYGVKD. The V and J ends lost 7 bases and 0 bases, in that order; junction bases with no gene match: 15. This CDR3 comprises 19 residues. CDR3 residues: CAIKPGQGLQSSSYNEQFF. For the CDR3, the DNA is TGTGCCATCAAACCGGGACAGGGGCTGCAATCAAGCTCCTACAATGAGCAGTTCTTC.

The chain joins TRBV10-2 to TRBJ2-5; D perhaps matches TRBD1 (6 bases). There are 12 residues in the CDR3. CDR1 and CDR2 (germline): WSHSY, SAAADI. Between the trimmed V and J ends, which lost 6 bases and 5 bases, there was a span of 10 bases. In DNA, the CDR3 is TGCGCCAGCAGGGAAGGGGGTGAGACCCAGTACTTC. Its protein product is CASREGGETQYF.

Remarks on this clone: The junction does not match germline at one end; this may be a read error. V gene TRBV5-3 combines with J gene TRBJ1-2; 10 bases are a match to TRBD1. TRBV5-3 qualifies as an ORF whose function is uncertain. There are 13 residues in the CDR3. The CDR3 sequence is CARRLGTGEGYTF. The CDR3 DNA follows: TGTGCCAGAAGGTTGGGGACAGGGGAAGGCTACACCTTC.

This chain uses TRBV27 with TRBJ2-1; 8 bases agree with TRBD2. The V segment lost 2 bases and the J segment 8 bases; nucleotides outside the gene matches: 5. Germline V CDR1 and CDR2: MNHEY, SMNVEV (reference sequence). The CDR3 has 14 amino acids. The CDR3 region has the DNA TGTGCCAGCAGTTTAGCGGGAGGTCTCGATGAGCAGTTCTTC. It yields the protein CASSLAGGLDEQFF.

The chain joins TRBV6-6 to TRBJ1-1; tentatively, D is TRBD1 (6 bases). The germline CDR1 and CDR2 sequences are MNHNY and SVGAGI (reference sequence). V lost 11 bases and J 1 base, leaving 17 bases between the germline ends. CDR3 length: 14 amino acids. CDR3 nucleotide sequence: TGTGCCTCATCAATGGGGGCGGGGAACACTGAAGCTTTCTTT. Translation gives CASSMGAGNTEAFF.